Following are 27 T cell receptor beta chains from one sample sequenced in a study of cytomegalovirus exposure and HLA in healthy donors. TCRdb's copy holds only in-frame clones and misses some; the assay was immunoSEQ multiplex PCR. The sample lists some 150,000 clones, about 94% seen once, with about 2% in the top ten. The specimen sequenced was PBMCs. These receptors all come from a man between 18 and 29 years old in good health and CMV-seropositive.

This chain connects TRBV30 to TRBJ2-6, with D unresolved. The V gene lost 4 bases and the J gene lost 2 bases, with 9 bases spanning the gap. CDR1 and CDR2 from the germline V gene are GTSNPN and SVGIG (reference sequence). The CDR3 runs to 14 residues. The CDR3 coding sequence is TGTGCCTGGATCTGGAGAACTGGGGCCAACGTCCTGACTTTC. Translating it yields CAWIWRTGANVLTF.

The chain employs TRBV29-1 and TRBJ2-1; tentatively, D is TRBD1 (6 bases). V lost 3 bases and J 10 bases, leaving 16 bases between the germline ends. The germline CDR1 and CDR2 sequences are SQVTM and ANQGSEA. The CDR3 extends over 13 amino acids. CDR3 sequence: CSVDRDTDLEQFF. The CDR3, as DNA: TGCAGCGTTGATAGGGACACGGACCTGGAGCAGTTCTTC.

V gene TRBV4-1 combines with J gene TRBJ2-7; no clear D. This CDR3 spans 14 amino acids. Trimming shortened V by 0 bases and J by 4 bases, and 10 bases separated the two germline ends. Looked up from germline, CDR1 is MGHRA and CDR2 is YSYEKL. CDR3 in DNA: TGCGCCAGCAGCCAAGATCGCTCCCTATACGAGCAGTACTTC. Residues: CASSQDRSLYEQYF.

This chain's CDR3 is CAISEPLAGETYEQYF. DNA of the CDR3: TGTGCCATCAGTGAGCCCCTAGCGGGAGAAACCTACGAGCAGTACTTC. The rearrangement uses TRBV10-3 and TRBJ2-7; TRBD2 aligns across 10 bases. The CDR3 loop spans 16 amino acids. Germline CDR1 reads ENHRY; CDR2 reads SYGVKD. The trim removed 2 bases at V and 2 bases at J, leaving 6 bases unmatched.

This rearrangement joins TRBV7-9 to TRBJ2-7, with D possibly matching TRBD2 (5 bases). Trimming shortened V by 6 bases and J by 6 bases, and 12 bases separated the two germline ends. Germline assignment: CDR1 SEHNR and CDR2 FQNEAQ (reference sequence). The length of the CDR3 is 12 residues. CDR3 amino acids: CASSGLGAEQYF. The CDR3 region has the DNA TGTGCCAGCAGTGGACTGGGTGCCGAGCAGTACTTC.

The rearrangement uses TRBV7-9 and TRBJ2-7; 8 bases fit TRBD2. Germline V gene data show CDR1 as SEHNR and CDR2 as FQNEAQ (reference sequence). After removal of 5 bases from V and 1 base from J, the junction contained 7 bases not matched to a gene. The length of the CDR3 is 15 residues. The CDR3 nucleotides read TGTGCCAGCAGCGTTCTAGCGGGCCATTCCTACGAGCAGTACTTC. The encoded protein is CASSVLAGHSYEQYF.

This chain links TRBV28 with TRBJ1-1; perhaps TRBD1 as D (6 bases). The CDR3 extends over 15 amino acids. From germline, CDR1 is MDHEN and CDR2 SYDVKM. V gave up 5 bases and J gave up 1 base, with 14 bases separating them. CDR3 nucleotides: TGTGCCAGCAGTCTTTGGGGACATCAGAACACTGAAGCTTTCTTT. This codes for CASSLWGHQNTEAFF.

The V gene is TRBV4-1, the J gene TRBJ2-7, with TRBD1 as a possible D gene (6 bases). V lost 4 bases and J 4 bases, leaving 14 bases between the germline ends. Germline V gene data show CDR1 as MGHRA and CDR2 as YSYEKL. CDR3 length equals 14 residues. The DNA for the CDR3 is TGCGCCAGCAGCCCCCCAGGGGTCGGATACGAGCAGTACTTC. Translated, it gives CASSPPGVGYEQYF.

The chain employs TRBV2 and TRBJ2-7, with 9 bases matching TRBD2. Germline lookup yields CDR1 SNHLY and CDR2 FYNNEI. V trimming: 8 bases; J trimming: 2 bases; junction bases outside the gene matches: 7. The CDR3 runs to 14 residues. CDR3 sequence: CASRRERGAYEQYF. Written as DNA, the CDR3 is TGTGCCAGCCGGCGGGAGCGGGGGGCCTACGAGCAGTACTTC.

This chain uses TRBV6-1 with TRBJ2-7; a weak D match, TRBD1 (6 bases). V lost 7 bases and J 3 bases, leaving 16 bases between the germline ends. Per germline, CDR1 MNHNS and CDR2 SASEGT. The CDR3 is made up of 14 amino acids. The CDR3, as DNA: TGTGCCAGCACAACCCTGGCAGGGGACTACGAGCAGTACTTC. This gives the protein CASTTLAGDYEQYF.

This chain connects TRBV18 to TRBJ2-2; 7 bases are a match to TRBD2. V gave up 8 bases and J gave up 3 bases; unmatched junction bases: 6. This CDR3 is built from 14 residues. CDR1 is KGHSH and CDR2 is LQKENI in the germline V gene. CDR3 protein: CASQRDRDTGELFF. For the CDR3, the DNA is TGTGCCAGCCAGCGGGATAGAGACACCGGGGAGCTGTTTTTT.

The CDR3 nucleotides are TGTGCCAGCAGCGAGGACTGGGGGGGAGAGCAGTACTTC. Translated, it gives CASSEDWGGEQYF. The rearrangement uses TRBV9 and TRBJ2-7; TRBD2 matches at 7 bases. This CDR3 spans 13 amino acids. Germline V lookup: CDR1 SGDLS, CDR2 YYNGEE. V lost 3 bases to trimming and J lost 7 bases; unmatched junction nucleotides: 7. Together with reference TRBV9 and TRBJ2-7, the CDR3 gives the full variable domain: DSGVTQTPKHLITATGQRVTLRCSPRSGDLSVYWYQQSLDQGLQFLIQYYNGEERAKGNILERFSAQQFPDLHSELNLSSLELGDSALYFCASSEDWGGEQYFGPGTRLTVT.

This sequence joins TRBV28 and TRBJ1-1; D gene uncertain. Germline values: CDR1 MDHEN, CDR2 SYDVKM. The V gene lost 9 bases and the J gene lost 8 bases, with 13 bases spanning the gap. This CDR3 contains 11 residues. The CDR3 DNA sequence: TGTGCCAGTGCATACGGGAGGGAAGCTTTCTTT. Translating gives CASAYGREAFF.

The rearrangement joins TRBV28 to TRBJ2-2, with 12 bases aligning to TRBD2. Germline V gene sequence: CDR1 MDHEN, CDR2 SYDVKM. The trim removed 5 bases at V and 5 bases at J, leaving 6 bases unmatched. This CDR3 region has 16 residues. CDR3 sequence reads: CASSQTSGSPTGELFF. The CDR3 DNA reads TGTGCCAGCAGTCAGACTAGCGGGAGCCCTACCGGGGAGCTGTTTTTT.

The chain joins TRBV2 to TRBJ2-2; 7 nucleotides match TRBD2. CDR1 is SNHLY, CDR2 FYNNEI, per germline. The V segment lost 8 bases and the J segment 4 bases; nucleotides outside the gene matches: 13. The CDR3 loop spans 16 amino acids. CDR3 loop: CASAEPGGTVTGELFF. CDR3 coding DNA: TGTGCCAGCGCCGAACCCGGGGGGACGGTCACCGGGGAGCTGTTTTTT. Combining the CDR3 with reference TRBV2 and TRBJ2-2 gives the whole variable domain EPEVTQTPSHQVTQMGQEVILRCVPISNHLYFYWYRQILGQKVEFLVSFYNNEISEKSEIFDDQFSVERPDGSNFTLKIRSTKLEDSAMYFCASAEPGGTVTGELFFGEGSRLTVL.

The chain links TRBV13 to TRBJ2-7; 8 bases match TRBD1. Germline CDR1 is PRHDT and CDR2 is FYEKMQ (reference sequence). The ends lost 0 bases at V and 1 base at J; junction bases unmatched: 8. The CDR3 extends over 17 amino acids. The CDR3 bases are TGTGCCAGCAGCTTAGGCCTGGGGACAGGCCAGTCCTACGAGCAGTACTTC. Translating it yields CASSLGLGTGQSYEQYF.

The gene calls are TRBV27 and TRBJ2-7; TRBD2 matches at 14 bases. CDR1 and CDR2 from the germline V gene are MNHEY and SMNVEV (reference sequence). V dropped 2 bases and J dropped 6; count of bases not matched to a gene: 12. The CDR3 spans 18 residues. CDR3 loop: CASSLQGLAGAVGSEQYF. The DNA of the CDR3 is TGTGCCAGCAGTTTACAGGGACTAGCGGGAGCGGTCGGGTCCGAGCAGTACTTC.

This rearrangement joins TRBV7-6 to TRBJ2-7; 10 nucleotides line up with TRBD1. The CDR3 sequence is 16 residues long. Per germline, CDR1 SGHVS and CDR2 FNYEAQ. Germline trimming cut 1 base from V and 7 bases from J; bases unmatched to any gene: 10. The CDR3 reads CASSLVGGQGGGEQYF. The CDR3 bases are TGTGCCAGCAGCTTAGTGGGCGGACAGGGGGGTGGTGAGCAGTACTTC.

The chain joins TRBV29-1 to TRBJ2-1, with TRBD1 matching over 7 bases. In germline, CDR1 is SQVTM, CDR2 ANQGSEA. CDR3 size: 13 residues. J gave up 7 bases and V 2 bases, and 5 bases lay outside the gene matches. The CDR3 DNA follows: TGCAGCGTTGAAAGGGGGCGCGATAATGAGCAGTTCTTC. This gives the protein CSVERGRDNEQFF.

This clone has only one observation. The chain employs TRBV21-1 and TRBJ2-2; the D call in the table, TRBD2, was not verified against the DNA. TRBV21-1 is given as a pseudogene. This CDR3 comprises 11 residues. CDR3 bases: TGTGCCAACCCGGGGTCCTGGGAGCTGTTTTTT. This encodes CANPGSWELFF.

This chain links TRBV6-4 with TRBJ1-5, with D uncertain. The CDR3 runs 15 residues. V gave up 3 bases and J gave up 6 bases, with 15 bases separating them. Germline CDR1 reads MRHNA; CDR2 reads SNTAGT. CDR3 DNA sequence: TGTGCCAGCAGTGAGTTTGGAGGGATAGGTCAGCCCCAGCATTTT. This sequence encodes CASSEFGGIGQPQHF.

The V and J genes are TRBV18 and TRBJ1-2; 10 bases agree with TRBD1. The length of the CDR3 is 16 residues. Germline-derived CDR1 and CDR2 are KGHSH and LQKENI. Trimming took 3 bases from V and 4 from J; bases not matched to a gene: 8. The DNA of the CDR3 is TGTGCCAGCTCACCTGGGACAGGGGTCGTAAGCTATGGCTACACCTTC. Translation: CASSPGTGVVSYGYTF. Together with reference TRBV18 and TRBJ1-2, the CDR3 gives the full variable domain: NAGVMQNPRHLVRRRGQEARLRCSPMKGHSHVYWYRQLPEEGLKFMVYLQKENIIDESGMPKERFSAEFPKEGPSILRIQQVVRGDSAAYFCASSPGTGVVSYGYTFGSGTRLTVV.

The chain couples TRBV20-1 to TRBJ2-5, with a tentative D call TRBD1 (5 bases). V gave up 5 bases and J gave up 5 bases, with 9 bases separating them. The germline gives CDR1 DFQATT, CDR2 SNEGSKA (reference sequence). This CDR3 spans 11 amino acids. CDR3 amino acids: CSALAGETQYF. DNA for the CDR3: TGCAGTGCTCTGGCAGGGGAGACCCAGTACTTC.

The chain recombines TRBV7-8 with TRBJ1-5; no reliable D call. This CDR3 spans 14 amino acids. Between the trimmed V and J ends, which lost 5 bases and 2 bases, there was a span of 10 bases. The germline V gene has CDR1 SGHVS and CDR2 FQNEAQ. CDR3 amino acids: CASSRGSGNQPQHF. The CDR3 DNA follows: TGTGCCAGCAGCCGAGGCAGTGGCAATCAGCCCCAGCATTTT.

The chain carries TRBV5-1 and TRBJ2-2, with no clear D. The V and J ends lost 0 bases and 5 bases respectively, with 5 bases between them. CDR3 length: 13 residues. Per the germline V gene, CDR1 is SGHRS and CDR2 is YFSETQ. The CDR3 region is CASSLDQTGELFF. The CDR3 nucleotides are TGCGCCAGCAGCTTGGACCAGACCGGGGAGCTGTTTTTT.

The CDR3 reads CASSRPGQGASGANVLTF. As DNA, the CDR3 is TGTGCCAGCAGCAGACCGGGACAGGGGGCGTCTGGGGCCAACGTCCTGACTTTC. The genes are TRBV28 and TRBJ2-6, with TRBD1 identical over 12 bases. The CDR3 spans 18 residues. The J segment lost 1 base and the V segment lost 6 bases, leaving 7 bases of the junction unmatched. Germline V gives CDR1 MDHEN, CDR2 SYDVKM.

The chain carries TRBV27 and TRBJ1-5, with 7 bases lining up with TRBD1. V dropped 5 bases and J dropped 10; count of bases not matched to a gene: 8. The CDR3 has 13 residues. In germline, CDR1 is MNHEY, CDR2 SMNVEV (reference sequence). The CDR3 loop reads CASSGTGVTPQHF. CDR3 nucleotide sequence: TGTGCCAGCAGTGGAACAGGGGTGACTCCCCAGCATTTT.